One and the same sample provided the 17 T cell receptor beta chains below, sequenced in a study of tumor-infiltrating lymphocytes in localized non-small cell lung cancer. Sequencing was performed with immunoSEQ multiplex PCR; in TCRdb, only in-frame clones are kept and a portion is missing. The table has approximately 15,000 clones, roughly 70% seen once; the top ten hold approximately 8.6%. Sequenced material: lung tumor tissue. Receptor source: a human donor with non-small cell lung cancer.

CDR3 sequence reads: CASSPEGRKTEAFF. In nucleotides, the CDR3 is TGCGCCAGCAGCCCAGAGGGACGGAAGACTGAAGCTTTCTTT. The chain joins TRBV5-1 to TRBJ1-1; D is possibly TRBD1 (5 bases). CDR1 SGHRS and CDR2 YFSETQ come from the germline V gene. The CDR3 runs to 14 residues. Trimming stripped 4 bases from V and 5 bases from J, with 15 bases between.

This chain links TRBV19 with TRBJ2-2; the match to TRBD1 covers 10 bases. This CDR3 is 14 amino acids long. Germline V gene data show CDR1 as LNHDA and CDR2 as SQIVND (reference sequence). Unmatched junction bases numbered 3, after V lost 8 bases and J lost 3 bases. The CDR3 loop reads CASQDRGYTGELFF. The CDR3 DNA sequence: TGTGCCAGTCAGGACAGGGGGTACACCGGGGAGCTGTTTTTT.

The chain's CDR3 is CASSQGLAGRTTQYF. DNA for the CDR3: TGTGCCAGCAGCCAGGGACTAGCGGGCCGAACGACCCAGTACTTC. V is TRBV14 and J is TRBJ2-5; 12 nucleotides align to TRBD2. This CDR3 has 15 amino acids. Germline V gene sequence: CDR1 SGHDN, CDR2 FVKESK. Trimming removed 3 bases from V and 7 bases from J; junction bases left unmatched: 6.

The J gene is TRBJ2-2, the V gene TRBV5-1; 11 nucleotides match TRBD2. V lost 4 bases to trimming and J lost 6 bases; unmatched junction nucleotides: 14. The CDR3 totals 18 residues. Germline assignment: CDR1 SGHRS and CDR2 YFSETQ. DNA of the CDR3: TGCGCCAGCAGCCCGCGGGGTAGCGGGGGGGCAAATTCCGGGGAGCTGTTTTTT. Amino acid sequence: CASSPRGSGGANSGELFF. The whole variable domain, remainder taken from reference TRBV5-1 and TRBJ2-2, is KAGVTQTPRYLIKTRGQQVTLSCSPISGHRSVSWYQQTPGQGLQFLFEYFSETQRNKGNFPGRFSGRQFSNSRSEMNVSTLELGDSALYLCASSPRGSGGANSGELFFGEGSRLTVL.

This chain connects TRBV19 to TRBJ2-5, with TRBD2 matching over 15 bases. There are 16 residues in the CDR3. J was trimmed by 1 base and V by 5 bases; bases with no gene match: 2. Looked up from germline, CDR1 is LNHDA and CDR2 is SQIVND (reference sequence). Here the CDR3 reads CASSLGLAGGQETQYF. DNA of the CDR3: TGTGCCAGTAGTTTGGGACTAGCGGGAGGCCAAGAGACCCAGTACTTC.

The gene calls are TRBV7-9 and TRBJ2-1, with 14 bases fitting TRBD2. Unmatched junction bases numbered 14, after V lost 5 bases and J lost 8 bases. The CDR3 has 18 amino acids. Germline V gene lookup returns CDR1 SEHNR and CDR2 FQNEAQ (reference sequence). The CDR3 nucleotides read TGTGCCAGCAGCCCCCGACTAGCGGGAGGGTCCCTTACGGATGAGCAGTTCTTC. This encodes CASSPRLAGGSLTDEQFF.

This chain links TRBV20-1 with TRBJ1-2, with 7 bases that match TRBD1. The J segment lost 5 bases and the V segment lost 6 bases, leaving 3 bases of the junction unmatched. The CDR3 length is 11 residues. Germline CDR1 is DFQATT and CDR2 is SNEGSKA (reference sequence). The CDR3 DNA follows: TGCAGTGCACAGGGGAATTATGGCTACACCTTC. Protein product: CSAQGNYGYTF.

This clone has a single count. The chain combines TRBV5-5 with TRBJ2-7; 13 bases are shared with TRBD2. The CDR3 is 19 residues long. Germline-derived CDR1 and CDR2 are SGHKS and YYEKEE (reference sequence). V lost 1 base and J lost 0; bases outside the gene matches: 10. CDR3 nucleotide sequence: TGTGCCAGCAGCTTGCACAGGCTAGGACTAGCGGGGGACTCCTACGAGCAGTACTTC. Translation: CASSLHRLGLAGDSYEQYF.

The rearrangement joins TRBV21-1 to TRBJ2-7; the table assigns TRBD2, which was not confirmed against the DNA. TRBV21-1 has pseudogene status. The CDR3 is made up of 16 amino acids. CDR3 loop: CASILRVAGGGYEQYF. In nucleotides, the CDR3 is TGTGCCAGCATCTTAAGGGTGGCGGGAGGGGGTTACGAGCAGTACTTC.

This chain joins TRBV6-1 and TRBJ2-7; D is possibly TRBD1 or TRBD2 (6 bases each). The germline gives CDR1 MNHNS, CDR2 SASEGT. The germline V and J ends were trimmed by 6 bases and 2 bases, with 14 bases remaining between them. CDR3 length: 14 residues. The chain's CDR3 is CASSYREVTYEQYF. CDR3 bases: TGTGCCAGCAGCTACAGGGAGGTGACCTACGAGCAGTACTTC.

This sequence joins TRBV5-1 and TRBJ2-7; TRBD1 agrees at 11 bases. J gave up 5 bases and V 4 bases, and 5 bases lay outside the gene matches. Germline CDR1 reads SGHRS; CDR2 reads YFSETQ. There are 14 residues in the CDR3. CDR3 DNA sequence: TGCGCCAGCAGCCCGGACAGGGGGCAGGACGAGCAGTACTTC. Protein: CASSPDRGQDEQYF.

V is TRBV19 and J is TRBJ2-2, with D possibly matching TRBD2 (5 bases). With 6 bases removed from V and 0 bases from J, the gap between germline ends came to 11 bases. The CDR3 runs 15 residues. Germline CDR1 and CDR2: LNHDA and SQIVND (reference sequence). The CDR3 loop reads CASSPPGSNTGELFF. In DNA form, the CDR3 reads TGTGCCAGTAGCCCCCCGGGATCGAACACCGGGGAGCTGTTTTTT.

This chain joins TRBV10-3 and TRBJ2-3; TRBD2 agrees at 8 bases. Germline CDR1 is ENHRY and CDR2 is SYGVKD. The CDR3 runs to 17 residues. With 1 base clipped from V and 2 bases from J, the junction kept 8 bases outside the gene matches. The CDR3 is CAISELWTSTSTDTQYF. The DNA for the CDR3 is TGTGCCATCAGTGAGTTATGGACTAGCACCTCCACAGATACGCAGTATTTT.

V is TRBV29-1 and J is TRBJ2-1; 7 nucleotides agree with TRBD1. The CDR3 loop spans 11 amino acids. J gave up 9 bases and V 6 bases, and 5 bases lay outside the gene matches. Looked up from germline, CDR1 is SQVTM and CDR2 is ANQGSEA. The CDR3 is CSVRQGFEQFF. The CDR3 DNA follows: TGCAGCGTCCGACAGGGATTTGAGCAGTTCTTC.

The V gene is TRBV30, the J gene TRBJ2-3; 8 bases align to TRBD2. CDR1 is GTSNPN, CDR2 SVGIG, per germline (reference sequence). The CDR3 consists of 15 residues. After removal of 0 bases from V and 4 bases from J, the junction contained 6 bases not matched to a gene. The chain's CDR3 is CAWSVPAGVADTQYF. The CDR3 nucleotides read TGTGCCTGGAGTGTTCCAGCGGGAGTGGCAGATACGCAGTATTTT.

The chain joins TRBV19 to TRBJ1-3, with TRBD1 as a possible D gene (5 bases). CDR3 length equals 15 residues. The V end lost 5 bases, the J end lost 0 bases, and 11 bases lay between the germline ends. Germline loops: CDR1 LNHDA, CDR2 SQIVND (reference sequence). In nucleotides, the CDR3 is TGTGCCAGTAGTTCGGGGGAATCCTCTGGAAACACCATATATTTT. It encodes CASSSGESSGNTIYF.

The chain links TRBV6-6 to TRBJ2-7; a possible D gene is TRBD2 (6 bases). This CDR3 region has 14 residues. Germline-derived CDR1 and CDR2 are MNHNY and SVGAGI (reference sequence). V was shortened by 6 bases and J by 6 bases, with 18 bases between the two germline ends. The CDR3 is CASRSTLRGGEQYF. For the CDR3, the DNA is TGTGCCAGCAGAAGCACCTTGCGGGGCGGCGAGCAGTACTTC.